This T cell receptor (beta chain) was retrieved from a study of molecular identifiers for immune sequencing clone quantification. Notes on the study in general: The share of molecules held by clones above 20 RNA copies was over 99% in effector cells and under 1% in naive cells. Clone sizes could be underestimated for highly expanded clones when identical TCR molecules share a barcode.

Library preparation followed earlier protocols using designated TCR primers. A single record per CDR3 protein comes from TCRdb applying MiXCR to the PCR reads. This sample has approximately 550,000 distinct CDR3 sequences, with roughly 25% found just once. Sorting was used to obtain naive CD8 T cells (CD8+CD4-CCR7+CD45RA+). This clonotype was seen only a few times. What it recognizes is unknown. Germline CDR1 reads MNHEY; CDR2 reads SVGEGT. This CDR3 comprises 15 residues. V was pared by 1 base and J by 1 base, with 4 bases of the junction left unmatched. The receptor was isolated from a human donor in good health. Some libraries in this study had Jurkat cell RNA spiked in. The sequenced sample was naive CD8+ T cells from blood, with Jurkat cell RNA spiked in. As to subset: FACS-sorted CD8+CD4-CCR7+CD45RA+ naive T cells. V usage is TRBV6-2 or TRBV6-3 and J usage is TRBJ2-7; 7 nucleotides line up with TRBD1. The CDR3 loop reads CASSYFTGQSYEQYF. CDR3 sequence (DNA): TGTGCCAGCAGTTACTTTACGGGACAGTCCTACGAGCAGTACTTC.